Below, 4 T cell receptor beta chains from the same sample are listed, as sequenced in a study of cytomegalovirus exposure and HLA in healthy donors. Method: immunoSEQ multiplex PCR; TCRdb's copy keeps in-frame clones and lacks some. The sample contains some 170,000 clones, around 86% of which appear only once. The sample taken for sequencing was PBMCs. Receptor source: a man aged 25-45 years in good health and CMV-seropositive.

The CDR3 sequence: CASSPRTGGGYTF. CDR3 DNA: TGTGCCAGCAGTCCCCGGACAGGCGGTGGCTACACCTTC. This chain connects TRBV6-1 to TRBJ1-2; 7 nucleotides match TRBD1. The CDR3 loop spans 13 amino acids. The ends lost 5 bases at V and 7 bases at J; junction bases unmatched: 7. Germline CDR1 is MNHNS and CDR2 is SASEGT.

The rearrangement joins TRBV11-2 to TRBJ1-6; 9 nucleotides agree with TRBD1. The V gene's germline CDR1 is SGHAT and CDR2 FQNNGV. The CDR3 is made up of 16 amino acids. After removal of 10 bases from V and 9 bases from J, the junction contained 16 bases not matched to a gene. The DNA of the CDR3 is TGTGCCACCACACGAGAACAGGGGGCTACTGGTTCACCCCTCCACTTT. Translating gives CATTREQGATGSPLHF.

This clone has a handful of counts. The genes are TRBV11-3 and TRBJ2-5; TRBD1 might be the D (5 bases). Germline V gene sequence: CDR1 SGHNT, CDR2 YENEEA. The ends were cut back, 7 bases at V and 5 bases at J, with 14 bases in the middle. The CDR3 covers 13 residues. CDR3 nucleotides: TGTGCCAGCAACCAGGACAACTGGGAGACCCAGTACTTC. It translates to CASNQDNWETQYF.

V usage is TRBV28 and J usage is TRBJ2-7, with D unresolved. This CDR3 has 15 amino acids. Germline lookup yields CDR1 MDHEN and CDR2 SYDVKM. Trimming pared 2 bases from V and 1 base from J, leaving 12 bases between. DNA for the CDR3: TGTGCCAGCAGTTTAAGAGGCCGCGGATCCTACGAGCAGTACTTC. It is translated as CASSLRGRGSYEQYF.